Included here is one TCR beta chain sequence, with context. What it recognizes is unknown. Investigators reverse transcribed all isolated RNA, so they sequenced expressed TCRB transcripts. Profiling relied on immunoSEQ multiplex PCR, and the TCRdb table lists in-frame clones only, not all of them. Of 240,000 or so clones in the sample, around 21% are singletons; the top ten hold 0.028%. The data originate from a study of beta chain features in type 1 diabetes. Study in general: Cell yields, gender and age were comparable in patients and healthy donors. Nearly 110,000,000 sorted cells were examined across all samples.

Findings and caveats of the study: In type 1 diabetes patients, VDJ junctions had fewer insertions; deletions at these junctions were more frequent. The study found moderately but significantly shorter TCRB CDR3s in all four CD4+ subsets of Type 1 diabetes patients. PCR might show a preference for shorter templates, equally across patients and controls.

The receptor was isolated from a woman aged 40-49 years with type 1 diabetes. Sequenced material: naive CD4+ T cells from blood.

The chain's CDR3 is CASSPQGGQNTEAFF. Here the CDR3 DNA reads TGTGCCAGCAGCCCACAGGGGGGACAGAACACTGAAGCTTTCTTT. This sequence joins TRBV13 and TRBJ1-1; 8 bases are a match to TRBD1. Germline V gene data show CDR1 as PRHDT and CDR2 as FYEKMQ (reference sequence). There are 15 residues in the CDR3. V trimming: 5 bases; J trimming: 1 base; junction bases outside the gene matches: 6.